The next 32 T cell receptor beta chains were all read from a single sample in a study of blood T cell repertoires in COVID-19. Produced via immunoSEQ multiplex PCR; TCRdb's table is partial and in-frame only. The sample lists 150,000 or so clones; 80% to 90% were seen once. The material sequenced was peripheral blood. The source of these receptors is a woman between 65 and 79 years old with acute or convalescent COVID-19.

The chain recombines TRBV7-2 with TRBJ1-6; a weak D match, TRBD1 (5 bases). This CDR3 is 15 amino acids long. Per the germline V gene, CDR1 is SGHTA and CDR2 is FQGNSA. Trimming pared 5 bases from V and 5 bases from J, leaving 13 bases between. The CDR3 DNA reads TGTGCCAGCAGCACCCAGGGACTGGATAATTCACCCCTCCACTTT. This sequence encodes CASSTQGLDNSPLHF. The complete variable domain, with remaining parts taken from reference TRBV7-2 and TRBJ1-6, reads GAGVSQSPSNKVTEKGKDVELRCDPISGHTALYWYRQSLGQGLEFLIYFQGNSAPDKSGLPSDRFSAERTGGSVSTLTIQRTQQEDSAVYLCASSTQGLDNSPLHFGNGTRLTVT.

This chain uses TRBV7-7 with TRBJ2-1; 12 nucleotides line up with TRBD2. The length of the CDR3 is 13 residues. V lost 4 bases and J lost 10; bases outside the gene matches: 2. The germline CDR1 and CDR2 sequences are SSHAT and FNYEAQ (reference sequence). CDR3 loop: CASSSSGGAEQFF. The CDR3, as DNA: TGTGCCAGCAGCTCTAGCGGGGGGGCCGAGCAGTTCTTC.

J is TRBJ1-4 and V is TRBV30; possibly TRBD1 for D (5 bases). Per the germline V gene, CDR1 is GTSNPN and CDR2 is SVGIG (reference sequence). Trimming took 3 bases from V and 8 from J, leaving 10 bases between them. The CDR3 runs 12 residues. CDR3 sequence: CAWSRAGEKLFF. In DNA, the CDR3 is TGTGCCTGGAGCAGGGCTGGAGAAAAACTGTTTTTT.

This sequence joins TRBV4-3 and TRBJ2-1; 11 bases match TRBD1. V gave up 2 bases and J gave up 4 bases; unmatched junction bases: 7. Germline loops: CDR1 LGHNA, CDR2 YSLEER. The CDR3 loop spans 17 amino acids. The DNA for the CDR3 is TGCGCCAGCAGCCAAACGGGTGGGACAGGGGGATACAATGAGCAGTTCTTC. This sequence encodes CASSQTGGTGGYNEQFF.

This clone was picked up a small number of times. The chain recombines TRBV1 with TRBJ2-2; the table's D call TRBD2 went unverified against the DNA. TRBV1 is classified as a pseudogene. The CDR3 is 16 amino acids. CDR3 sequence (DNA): TGCACCAGCAGCCAAGGGACTAGCGGGGGGCCCGGGGAGCTGTTTTTT. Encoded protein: CTSSQGTSGGPGELFF.

CDR3 region: CASSVVAASGTDTQYF. The DNA of the CDR3 is TGTGCCAGCAGCGTAGTTGCGGCTAGCGGAACAGATACGCAGTATTTT. V and J are TRBV9 and TRBJ2-3; 7 positions agree with TRBD2. Losses at the gene ends were 0 bases for V and 3 bases for J; bases not matched to a gene: 7. This CDR3 comprises 16 residues. Germline V CDR1 and CDR2: SGDLS, YYNGEE.

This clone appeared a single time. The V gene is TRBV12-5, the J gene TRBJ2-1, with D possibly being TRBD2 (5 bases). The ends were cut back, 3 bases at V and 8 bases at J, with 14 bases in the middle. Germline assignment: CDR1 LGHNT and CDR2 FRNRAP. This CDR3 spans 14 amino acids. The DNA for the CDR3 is TGTGCTAGTGGTTTCGGAAAACTAGGTGATGAGCAGTTCTTC. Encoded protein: CASGFGKLGDEQFF.

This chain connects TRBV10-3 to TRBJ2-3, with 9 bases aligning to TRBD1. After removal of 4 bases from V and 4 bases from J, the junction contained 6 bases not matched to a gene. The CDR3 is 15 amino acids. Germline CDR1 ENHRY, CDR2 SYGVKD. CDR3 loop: CAISGGTGNSDTQYF. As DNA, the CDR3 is TGTGCCATCAGTGGGGGGACAGGGAATTCAGATACGCAGTATTTT.

This CDR3 is CASSLRLAGAADTQYF. For the CDR3, the DNA is TGTGCCAGCAGCTTGCGGCTAGCGGGAGCAGCAGATACGCAGTATTTT. This chain uses TRBV5-6 with TRBJ2-3; 10 nucleotides agree with TRBD2. The CDR3 length is 16 residues. The ends lost 1 base at V and 4 bases at J; junction bases unmatched: 6. Germline V gene sequence: CDR1 SGHDT, CDR2 YYEEEE.

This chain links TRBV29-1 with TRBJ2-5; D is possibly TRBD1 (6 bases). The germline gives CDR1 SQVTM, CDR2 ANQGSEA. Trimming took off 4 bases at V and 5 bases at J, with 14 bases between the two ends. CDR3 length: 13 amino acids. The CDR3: CSVVVGHRETQYF. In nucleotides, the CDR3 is TGCAGCGTTGTGGTGGGACATCGTGAGACCCAGTACTTC.

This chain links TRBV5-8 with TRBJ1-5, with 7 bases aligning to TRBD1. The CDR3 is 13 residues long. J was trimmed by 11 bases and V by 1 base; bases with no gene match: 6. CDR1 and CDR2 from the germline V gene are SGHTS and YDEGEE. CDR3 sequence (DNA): TGTGCCAGCAGCTTGACAGGGACAGTGTCCCAGCATTTT. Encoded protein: CASSLTGTVSQHF.

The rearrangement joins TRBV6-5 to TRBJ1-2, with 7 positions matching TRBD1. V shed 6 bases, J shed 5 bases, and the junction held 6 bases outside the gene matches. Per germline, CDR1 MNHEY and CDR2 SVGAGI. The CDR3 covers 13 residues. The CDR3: CASRRTGVYGYTF. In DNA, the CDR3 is TGTGCCAGCAGAAGAACAGGGGTTTATGGCTACACCTTC.

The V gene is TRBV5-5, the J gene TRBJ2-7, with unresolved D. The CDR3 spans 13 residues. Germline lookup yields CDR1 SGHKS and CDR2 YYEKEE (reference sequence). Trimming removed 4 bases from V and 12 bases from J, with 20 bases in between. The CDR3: CASSRPPEVRLYF. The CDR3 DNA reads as TGTGCCAGCAGCCGCCCCCCTGAGGTACGACTGTACTTC.

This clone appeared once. This CDR3 is CASSYSNSGFQQFF. CDR3 DNA sequence: TGTGCCAGCAGTTACTCCAATAGTGGTTTTCAGCAGTTCTTC. This chain connects TRBV6-2 or TRBV6-3 to TRBJ2-1; D gene unclear. V gave up 0 bases and J gave up 11 bases, with 14 bases separating them. The length of the CDR3 is 14 residues. Germline CDR1 and CDR2: MNHEY and SVGEGT.

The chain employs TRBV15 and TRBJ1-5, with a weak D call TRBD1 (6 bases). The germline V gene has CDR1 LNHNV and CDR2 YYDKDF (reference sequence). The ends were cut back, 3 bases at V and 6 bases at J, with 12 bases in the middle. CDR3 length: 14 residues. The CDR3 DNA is TGTGCCACCAGCAGTACAGGGCTCACTCAGCCCCAGCATTTT. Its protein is CATSSTGLTQPQHF.

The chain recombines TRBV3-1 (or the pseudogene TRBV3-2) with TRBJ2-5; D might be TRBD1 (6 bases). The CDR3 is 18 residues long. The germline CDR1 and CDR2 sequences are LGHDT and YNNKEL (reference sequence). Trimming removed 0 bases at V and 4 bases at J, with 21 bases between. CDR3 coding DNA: TGTGCCAGCAGCCAAGATCTCCCTATAATGGGGGCGGGAGAGACCCAGTACTTC. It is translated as CASSQDLPIMGAGETQYF.

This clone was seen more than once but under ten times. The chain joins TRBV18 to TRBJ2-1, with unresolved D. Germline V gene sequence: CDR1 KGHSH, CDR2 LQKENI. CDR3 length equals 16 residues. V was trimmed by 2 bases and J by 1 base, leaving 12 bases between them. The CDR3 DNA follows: TGTGCCAGCTCACCATCTGTTGTCCTATCCTACAATGAGCAGTTCTTC. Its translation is CASSPSVVLSYNEQFF.

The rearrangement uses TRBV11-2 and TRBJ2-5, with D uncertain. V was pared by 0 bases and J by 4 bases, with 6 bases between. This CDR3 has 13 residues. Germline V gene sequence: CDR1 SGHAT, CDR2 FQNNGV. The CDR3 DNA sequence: TGTGCCAGCAGCTTAGATCCGAGAGAGACCCAGTACTTC. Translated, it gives CASSLDPRETQYF.

The CDR3 nucleotides are TGCGCCAGCAGCTTGGCGTGGCAAGCCTACGAGCAGTACTTC. Translated: CASSLAWQAYEQYF. The chain employs TRBV5-1 and TRBJ2-7; D unclear. V was trimmed by 0 bases and J by 2 bases, leaving 9 bases between them. This CDR3 is built from 14 residues. The germline gives CDR1 SGHRS, CDR2 YFSETQ. The whole variable domain, filled in from reference TRBV5-1 and TRBJ2-7, reads KAGVTQTPRYLIKTRGQQVTLSCSPISGHRSVSWYQQTPGQGLQFLFEYFSETQRNKGNFPGRFSGRQFSNSRSEMNVSTLELGDSALYLCASSLAWQAYEQYFGPGTRLTVT.

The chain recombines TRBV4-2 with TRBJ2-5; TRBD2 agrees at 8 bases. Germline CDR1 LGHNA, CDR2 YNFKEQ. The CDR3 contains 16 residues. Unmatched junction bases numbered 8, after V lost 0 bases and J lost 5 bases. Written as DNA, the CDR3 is TGTGCCAGCAGCCAAGATTTGCGGGGGGCCTTCGAGACCCAGTACTTC. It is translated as CASSQDLRGAFETQYF.

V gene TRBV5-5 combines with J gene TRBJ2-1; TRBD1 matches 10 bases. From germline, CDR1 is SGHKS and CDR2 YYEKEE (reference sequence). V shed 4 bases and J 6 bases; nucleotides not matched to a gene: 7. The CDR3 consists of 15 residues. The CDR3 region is CASSTGQGTFNEQFF. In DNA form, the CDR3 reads TGTGCCAGCAGCACGGGACAGGGGACCTTCAATGAGCAGTTCTTC.

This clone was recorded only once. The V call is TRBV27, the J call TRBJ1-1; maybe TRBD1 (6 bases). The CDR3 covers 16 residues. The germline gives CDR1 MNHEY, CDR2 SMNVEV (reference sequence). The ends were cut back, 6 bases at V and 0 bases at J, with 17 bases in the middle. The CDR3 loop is CASSPQADRLNTEAFF. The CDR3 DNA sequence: TGTGCCAGCAGCCCCCAGGCAGACAGGCTGAACACTGAAGCTTTCTTT.

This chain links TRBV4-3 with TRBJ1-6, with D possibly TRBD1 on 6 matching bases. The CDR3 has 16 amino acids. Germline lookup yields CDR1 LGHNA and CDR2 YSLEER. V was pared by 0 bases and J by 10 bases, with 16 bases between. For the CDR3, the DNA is TGCGCCAGCAGCCAAGATATCACAGGGATAGACTCACCCCTCCACTTT. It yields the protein CASSQDITGIDSPLHF.

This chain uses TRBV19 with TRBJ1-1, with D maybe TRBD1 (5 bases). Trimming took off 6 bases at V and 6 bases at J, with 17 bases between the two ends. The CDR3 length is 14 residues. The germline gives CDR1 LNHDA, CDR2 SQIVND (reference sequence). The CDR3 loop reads CASRWPGGNAEAFF. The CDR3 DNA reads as TGTGCCAGTAGGTGGCCGGGGGGTAACGCTGAAGCTTTCTTT.

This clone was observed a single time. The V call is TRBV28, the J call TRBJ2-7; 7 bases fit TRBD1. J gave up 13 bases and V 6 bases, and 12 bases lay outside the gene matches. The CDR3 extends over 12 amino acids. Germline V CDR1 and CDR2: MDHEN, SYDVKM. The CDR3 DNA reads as TGTGCCAGCAGCGCACCCTTAGGGGGCTCTTACTTC. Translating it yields CASSAPLGGSYF.

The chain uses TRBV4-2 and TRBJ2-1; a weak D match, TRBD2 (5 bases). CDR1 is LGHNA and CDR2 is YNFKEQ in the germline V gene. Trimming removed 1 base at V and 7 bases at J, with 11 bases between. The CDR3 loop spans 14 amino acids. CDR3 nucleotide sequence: TGTGCCAGCAGCCAAGTCCGAGGGTTGAATGAGCAGTTCTTC. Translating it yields CASSQVRGLNEQFF.

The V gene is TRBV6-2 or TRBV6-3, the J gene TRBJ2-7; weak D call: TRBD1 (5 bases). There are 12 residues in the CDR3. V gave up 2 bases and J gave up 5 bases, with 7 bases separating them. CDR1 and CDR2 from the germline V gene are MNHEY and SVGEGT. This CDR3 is CASSYRTNEQYF. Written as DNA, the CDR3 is TGTGCCAGCAGTTACCGGACAAACGAGCAGTACTTC.

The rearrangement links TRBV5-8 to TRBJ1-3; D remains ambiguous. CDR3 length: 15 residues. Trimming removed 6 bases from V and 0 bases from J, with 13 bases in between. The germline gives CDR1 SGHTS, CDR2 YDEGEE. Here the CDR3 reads CASTPLSPSGNTIYF. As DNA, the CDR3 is TGTGCCAGCACCCCGTTGAGCCCCTCTGGAAACACCATATATTTT.

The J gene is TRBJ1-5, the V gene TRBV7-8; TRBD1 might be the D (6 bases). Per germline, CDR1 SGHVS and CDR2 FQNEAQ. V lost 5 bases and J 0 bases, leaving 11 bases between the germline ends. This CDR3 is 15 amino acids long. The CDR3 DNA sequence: TGTGCCAGCAGCCTCCAACAGGGTAGCAATCAGCCCCAGCATTTT. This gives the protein CASSLQQGSNQPQHF.

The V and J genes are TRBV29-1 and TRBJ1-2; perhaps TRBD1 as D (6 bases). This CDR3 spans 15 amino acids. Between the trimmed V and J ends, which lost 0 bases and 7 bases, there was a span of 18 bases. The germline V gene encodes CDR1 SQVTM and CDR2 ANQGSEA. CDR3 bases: TGCAGCGTTGAAGATAAGTTCGGACAGTTCGCTGGCTACACCTTC. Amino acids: CSVEDKFGQFAGYTF.

The DNA for the CDR3 is TGTGCCAGCAGTTTCGAGCGGGGGCAGTACAATGAGCAGTTCTTC. Amino acid sequence: CASSFERGQYNEQFF. J is TRBJ2-1 and V is TRBV27; 8 bases align to TRBD2. J lost 4 bases, V lost 3 bases, and 5 bases had no gene match. CDR3 size: 15 residues. CDR1 is MNHEY and CDR2 is SMNVEV in the germline V gene (reference sequence).

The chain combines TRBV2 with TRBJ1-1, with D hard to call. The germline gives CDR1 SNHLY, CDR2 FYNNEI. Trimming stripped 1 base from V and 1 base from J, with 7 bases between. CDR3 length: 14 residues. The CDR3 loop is CASSEVRGNTEAFF. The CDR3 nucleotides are TGTGCCAGCAGTGAAGTGCGAGGGAACACTGAAGCTTTCTTT.